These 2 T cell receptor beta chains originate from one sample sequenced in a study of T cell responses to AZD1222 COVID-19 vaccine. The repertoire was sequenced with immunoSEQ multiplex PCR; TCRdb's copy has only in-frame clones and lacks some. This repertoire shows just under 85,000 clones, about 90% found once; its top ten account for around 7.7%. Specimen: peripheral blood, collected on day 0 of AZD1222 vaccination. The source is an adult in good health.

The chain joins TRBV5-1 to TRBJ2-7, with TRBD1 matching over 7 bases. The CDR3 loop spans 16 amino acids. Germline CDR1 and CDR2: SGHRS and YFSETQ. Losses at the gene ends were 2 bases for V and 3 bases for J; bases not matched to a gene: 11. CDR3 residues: CASSLPPGTAYYEQYF. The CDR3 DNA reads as TGCGCCAGCAGCTTACCCCCCGGGACAGCCTACTACGAGCAGTACTTC.

CDR3 sequence: CASSAGHLATNEKLFF. The CDR3 DNA reads as TGTGCCAGCAGCGCGGGACACCTTGCAACTAATGAAAAACTGTTTTTT. This sequence joins TRBV9 and TRBJ1-4; D may be TRBD1 (6 bases). V lost 3 bases and J lost 0, with 12 bases in between. The CDR3 is 16 amino acids. Germline CDR1 SGDLS, CDR2 YYNGEE. Looking up the rest from reference TRBV9 and TRBJ1-4 gives the full variable domain: DSGVTQTPKHLITATGQRVTLRCSPRSGDLSVYWYQQSLDQGLQFLIQYYNGEERAKGNILERFSAQQFPDLHSELNLSSLELGDSALYFCASSAGHLATNEKLFFGSGTQLSVL.